The rows below give T cell receptor beta chains drawn from one sample of a study of cytomegalovirus exposure and HLA in healthy donors. The protocol was immunoSEQ multiplex PCR, while the TCRdb copy is restricted to in-frame clones and leaves out a portion. The data hold more than 90,000 clones, with roughly 71% observed a single time. Sequencing was performed on PBMCs. Receptors originate from a man aged 50-59 years in good health and CMV-seronegative. Each CDR3 is given with its conserved first and last residue. D genes are given only for firm matches. Expanded clones get a size class; other rows say once, few or many, or leave the size out.

D	size	J	V	DNA	CDR3
TRBD1	-	TRBJ1-4	TRBV5-1	TGCGCCAGCAGCCCGGGACAGACCCTTGAAAAACTGTTTTTT	CASSPGQTLEKLFF
TRBD2	once	TRBJ2-5	TRBV15	TGTGCCACCAGCCCGGGACTAGCGGGGGGGCGGGAGACCCAGTACTTC	CATSPGLAGGRETQYF
TRBD2	-	TRBJ2-3	TRBV4-1	TGCGCCAGCAGCCAGTCGGGACTAGCGGGGGTCACAGATACGCAGTATTTT	CASSQSGLAGVTDTQYF
TRBD1	-	TRBJ1-1	TRBV7-6	TGTGCCAGTGGACAGGACCTGAACACTGAAGCTTTCTTT	CASGQDLNTEAFF
TRBD2	-	TRBJ2-5	TRBV9	TGTGCCAGCAGCGTAGAGGGGGGAACGGGAGGGGAGACCCAGTACTTC	CASSVEGGTGGETQYF
TRBD2	few	TRBJ2-1	TRBV6-5	TGTGCCAGCAGTTACTCTCCCGGGGGGGCGAATGAGCAGTTCTTC	CASSYSPGGANEQFF
TRBD1	once	TRBJ2-7	TRBV6-5	TGTGCCAGCAGTCGGACAGGGACTTCCTACGAGCAGTACTTC	CASSRTGTSYEQYF
-	once	TRBJ1-6	TRBV30	TGTGCCTGGAAGACAGGATCCTATAATTCACCCCTCCACTTT	CAWKTGSYNSPLHF
TRBD1	-	TRBJ2-6	TRBV9	TGTGCCAGCAGCCTCTCCCGGGACAGGGGGACCGGGGCCAACGTCCTGACTTTC	CASSLSRDRGTGANVLTF
-	few	TRBJ2-2	TRBV2	TGTGCCAGCAGTCCCTTGGGAGCCGGGGAGCTGTTTTTT	CASSPLGAGELFF
-	-	TRBJ2-1	TRBV4-2	TGTGCCAGCAGCCCACGTGGGACTGTCGGCAATGAGCAGTTCTTC	CASSPRGTVGNEQFF
TRBD2	-	TRBJ2-5	TRBV7-8	TGTGCCAGCAGCCCCGATAGCGGGAGGGCTTGGGAGACCCAGTACTTC	CASSPDSGRAWETQYF
-	-	TRBJ2-5	TRBV6-5	TGTGCCAGCAGTTACAAATTACAAGAGACCCAGTACTTC	CASSYKLQETQYF
TRBD1	-	TRBJ1-1	TRBV18	TGTGCCAGCTCACCGACAGGGGCAGGTGTCGTACCTGAAGCTTTCTTT	CASSPTGAGVVPEAFF
TRBD1	few	TRBJ1-2	TRBV4-3	TGCGCCAGCAGCCAAGCGGAATGGGACAGGGGAATCTATGGCTACACCTTC	CASSQAEWDRGIYGYTF
-	-	TRBJ1-4	TRBV5-5	TGTGCCAGCACCCGGGGGGGGTACCCCCCAGTGTTTTTT	CASTRGGYPPVFF
TRBD1	-	TRBJ2-2	TRBV19	TGTGCCAGTAGCTCGGACAGGGGGTACACCGGGGAGCTGTTTTTT	CASSSDRGYTGELFF
TRBD1	-	TRBJ2-2	TRBV27	TGTGCCAGTTCCTTCGGGACAGCGCTGAACACCGGGGAGCTGTTTTTT	CASSFGTALNTGELFF
TRBD2	-	TRBJ2-1	TRBV15	TGTGCCACCAGCGGGACGTTTACTAGCGACTACAATGAGCAGTTCTTC	CATSGTFTSDYNEQFF
-	-	TRBJ2-3	TRBV29-1	TGCAGCGTTGAATTCAGGACTAGCACAGATACGCAGTATTTT	CSVEFRTSTDTQYF
TRBD1	few	TRBJ1-1	TRBV7-7	TGTGCTAGCAGCCCAGGGACAGGGGGAACCATATTAAACACTGAAGCTTTCTTT	CASSPGTGGTILNTEAFF
TRBD2	-	TRBJ2-2	TRBV4-2	TGTGCCAGCAGCCAAGAGGGGACTAGCGGGGCGAACACCGGGGAGCTGTTTTTT	CASSQEGTSGANTGELFF
-	-	TRBJ2-5	TRBV7-7	TGTGCTAGCAGCCCCCTCCCTAAAGAGACCCAGTACTTC	CASSPLPKETQYF
TRBD1	-	TRBJ1-5	TRBV19	TGTGCCAGCTCGGACAGGGGGTACAATCAGCCCCAGCATTTT	CASSDRGYNQPQHF